This entry describes one T cell receptor (beta chain). What it binds is not known. This record comes from a study of cytomegalovirus exposure and HLA in healthy donors. The PCR contained 60 Vbeta and 13 Jbeta primers. Libraries were prepared by immunoSEQ multiplex PCR; TCRdb keeps only in-frame clonotypes and omits some of them. The table includes hundreds of thousands of clones, roughly 79% detected once. Each donor's status was that of a healthy bone marrow donor. The germline V and J ends were trimmed by 2 bases and 9 bases, with 11 bases remaining between them. This CDR3 is 13 amino acids long. CDR1 and CDR2 (germline): MRHNA, SNTAGT. Broader study findings: Several V segments, TRBV6-2 and TRBV6-3 among them, could not be told apart and were dropped. Using a false discovery rate of 0.05, a later analysis showed that approximately 17,000 TCR beta sequences were associated with HLA alleles. Reported results showed that the classifier diagnosed cytomegalovirus status with high specificity and sensitivity.

This clonotype originated in a young man in good health and CMV-seronegative. V usage is TRBV6-4 and J usage is TRBJ2-1, with unresolved D. Source material: PBMCs. The CDR3 reads CASSDSLLGEQFF. The CDR3 nucleotides are TGTGCCAGCAGTGACAGCCTCCTAGGTGAGCAGTTCTTC.